The clone carrying this TCR beta chain was seen a few times. The antigen is undetermined. Presence of unique molecular identifiers characterized the TCR beta cDNA libraries. TCRdb independently ran MiXCR on the PCR reads; one entry per CDR3 protein. The table records about 560,000 distinct CDR3 sequences, about 40% of them present only once. The entry originates in a study of post-analysis software for immune sequencing data. Regarding the study as a whole: Batch-matched samples strongly co-clustered by F measure. The study found TRBV5-6, TRBV5-1 and TRBV20-1 among 4 or 5 TRBV segments more frequent in patients than controls.

The germline V gene encodes CDR1 DFQATT and CDR2 SNEGSKA (reference sequence). V lost 5 bases, J lost 2 bases, and 7 bases lay in between. The CDR3 is made up of 12 amino acids. This chain uses TRBV20-1 with TRBJ2-1, with D hard to call. Sequenced material: blood. This sequence originates from a girl between 5 and 17 years old with multiple sclerosis. The CDR3 coding sequence is TGCAGTGCTCCTTGGACCTACAATGAGCAGTTCTTC. Translated, it gives CSAPWTYNEQFF.